A selection of T cell receptor beta chains follows, all from one sample in a study of CD8 T cells in ankylosing spondylitis. A single record per CDR3 protein comes from TCRdb applying MiXCR to the 5' RACE reads. The sample consists of about 310,000 distinct CDR3 sequences, less than 25% of them appearing once. Sample: blood, either unsorted or a sorted T cell fraction (not recorded which). All receptors derive from a female donor with ankylosing spondylitis or in good health (not recorded which). CDR3s include the opening cysteine and the closing phenylalanine or tryptophan. Each record gives: CDR3 protein, CDR3 DNA, D gene, CDR3 length, V gene, clone size, J gene. A D gene is named only where the DNA matches it firmly. Expanded clones are given a class, and other clones once, few, many or no size at all.

CDR3: CASSTPYTEAFF
DNA: TGTGCCAGCAGTACCCCGTACACTGAAGCTTTCTTT
D: -
length: 12
V: TRBV12-3/TRBV12-4
size: few
J: TRBJ1-1

CDR3: CSVEGGRGYEQFF
DNA: TGCAGCGTTGAGGGGGGGAGGGGATATGAGCAGTTCTTC
D: TRBD2
length: 13
V: TRBV29-1
size: many
J: TRBJ2-1

CDR3: CASSLGRSRGANVLTF
DNA: TGTGCCAGCAGCTTAGGGCGGAGCAGGGGGGCCAACGTCCTGACTTTC
D: -
length: 16
V: TRBV7-8
size: once
J: TRBJ2-6

CDR3: CASTQATAYEQYF
DNA: TGTGCCAGCACCCAGGCAACCGCCTACGAGCAGTACTTC
D: -
length: 13
V: TRBV7-2
size: -
J: TRBJ2-7

CDR3: CASSGRLAGGPEQFF
DNA: TGTGCCAGCAGCGGGAGACTAGCGGGAGGGCCTGAGCAGTTCTTC
D: TRBD2
length: 15
V: TRBV7-8
size: few
J: TRBJ2-1

CDR3: CASSGGREPSGKYYNEQFF
DNA: TGCGCCAGCAGCGGGGGTCGAGAACCGTCAGGAAAGTACTACAATGAGCAGTTCTTC
D: -
length: 19
V: TRBV5-1
size: -
J: TRBJ2-1

CDR3: CSAMKTDNEQFF
DNA: TGCAGTGCCATGAAGACCGACAATGAGCAGTTCTTC
D: -
length: 12
V: TRBV20-1
size: few
J: TRBJ2-1

CDR3: CASSQDRSSSYEQFF
DNA: TGTGCCAGCAGCCAAGACAGATCTAGTTCGTATGAGCAGTTCTTC
D: -
length: 15
V: TRBV4-2
size: -
J: TRBJ2-1

CDR3: CASSFALADYGYTF
DNA: TGTGCCAGCAGCTTTGCTTTGGCAGACTATGGCTACACCTTC
D: -
length: 14
V: TRBV7-2
size: -
J: TRBJ1-2

CDR3: CATSREGTGYEQYF
DNA: TGTGCCACCAGCAGAGAAGGGACAGGCTACGAGCAGTACTTC
D: TRBD1
length: 14
V: TRBV15
size: few
J: TRBJ2-7

CDR3: CASNLQGNGYNEQFF
DNA: TGCGCCAGCAATCTCCAGGGTAACGGCTACAATGAGCAGTTCTTC
D: -
length: 15
V: TRBV5-1
size: many
J: TRBJ2-1

CDR3: CATSRDRILSPLHF
DNA: TGTGCCACCAGCAGAGATCGAATTCTTTCACCCCTCCACTTT
D: -
length: 14
V: TRBV15
size: -
J: TRBJ1-6

CDR3: CASSFDGSSYNEQFF
DNA: TGTGCCAGCAGCTTCGACGGGAGCTCCTACAATGAGCAGTTCTTC
D: -
length: 15
V: TRBV7-2
size: -
J: TRBJ2-1

CDR3: CASLDSNQPQHF
DNA: TGTGCCAGCTTGGATAGCAATCAGCCCCAGCATTTT
D: -
length: 12
V: TRBV28
size: many
J: TRBJ1-5

CDR3: CASSSGLARIGEQFF
DNA: TGTGCCAGCAGTTCGGGACTAGCGAGGATAGGTGAGCAGTTCTTC
D: TRBD2
length: 15
V: TRBV12-3/TRBV12-4
size: -
J: TRBJ2-1

CDR3: CSAQAGGAGNEQFF
DNA: TGCAGTGCCCAAGCGGGGGGGGCCGGCAATGAGCAGTTCTTC
D: TRBD2
length: 14
V: TRBV20-1
size: few
J: TRBJ2-1

CDR3: CASSFSGSTDTQYF
DNA: TGTGCCAGCAGTTTCAGCGGGAGCACAGATACGCAGTATTTT
D: -
length: 14
V: TRBV12-3/TRBV12-4
size: many
J: TRBJ2-3

CDR3: CAISLTGFGSPLHF
DNA: TGTGCCATCAGTTTGACAGGGTTTGGGTCACCCCTCCACTTT
D: TRBD1
length: 14
V: TRBV10-3
size: few
J: TRBJ1-6

CDR3: CAWTGGRGEKLFF
DNA: TGTGCCTGGACGGGCGGGAGGGGGGAAAAACTGTTTTTT
D: -
length: 13
V: TRBV30
size: few
J: TRBJ1-4

CDR3: CSVGTVNYGYTF
DNA: TGCAGCGTCGGGACAGTTAACTATGGCTACACCTTC
D: TRBD1
length: 12
V: TRBV29-1
size: -
J: TRBJ1-2

CDR3: CASRHDRDNEQFF
DNA: TGTGCCAGCAGACACGACAGAGACAATGAGCAGTTCTTC
D: -
length: 13
V: TRBV5-4
size: -
J: TRBJ2-1

CDR3: CASSEVGDYGYTF
DNA: TGTGCCAGCAGTGAGGTGGGGGACTATGGCTACACCTTC
D: -
length: 13
V: TRBV2
size: few
J: TRBJ1-2

CDR3: CASSLGGDMTQYF
DNA: TGTGCCAGCAGCTTAGGGGGGGACATGACCCAGTACTTC
D: -
length: 13
V: TRBV11-3
size: once
J: TRBJ2-5

CDR3: CSARGPKVDEQYF
DNA: TGCAGTGCTAGAGGGCCAAAGGTCGACGAGCAGTACTTC
D: -
length: 13
V: TRBV20-1
size: -
J: TRBJ2-7

CDR3: CASSQDWALAPTDTQYF
DNA: TGCGCCAGCAGCCAAGATTGGGCGCTAGCGCCCACAGATACGCAGTATTTT
D: -
length: 17
V: TRBV4-3
size: -
J: TRBJ2-3

CDR3: CASSGEGRGYNEQFF
DNA: TGTGCCAGCAGTGGGGAAGGGCGGGGTTACAATGAGCAGTTCTTC
D: -
length: 15
V: TRBV2
size: few
J: TRBJ2-1

CDR3: CSASTSLTSGGVNEQFF
DNA: TGCAGTGCTAGCACCAGCTTGACTAGCGGGGGCGTCAATGAGCAGTTCTTC
D: TRBD2
length: 17
V: TRBV20-1
size: few
J: TRBJ2-1

CDR3: CSVTNRGADTQYF
DNA: TGCAGCGTTACCAACAGGGGCGCAGATACGCAGTATTTT
D: TRBD1
length: 13
V: TRBV29-1
size: -
J: TRBJ2-3

CDR3: CASSQVGTGGPRYF
DNA: TGCGCCAGCAGCCAAGTCGGGACGGGAGGGCCGAGGTACTTC
D: TRBD2
length: 14
V: TRBV4-3
size: -
J: TRBJ2-5

CDR3: CASSANLGTSGSTDTQYF
DNA: TGTGCCAGCAGTGCGAACCTCGGGACTAGCGGAAGCACAGATACGCAGTATTTT
D: TRBD2
length: 18
V: TRBV6-1
size: -
J: TRBJ2-3

CDR3: CSVGGLAAGELFF
DNA: TGCAGCGTGGGAGGACTAGCTGCCGGGGAGCTGTTTTTT
D: TRBD2
length: 13
V: TRBV29-1
size: -
J: TRBJ2-2

CDR3: CASRLDRGTEAFF
DNA: TGTGCCAGCAGACTGGACAGGGGGACTGAAGCTTTCTTT
D: TRBD1
length: 13
V: TRBV7-9
size: few
J: TRBJ1-1

CDR3: CASRLGVRVEQYF
DNA: TGTGCCAGCCGACTTGGGGTCCGGGTCGAGCAGTACTTC
D: -
length: 13
V: TRBV5-8
size: -
J: TRBJ2-7

CDR3: CASSTTTGSNTGELFF
DNA: TGTGCCAGCAGCACCACTACAGGGTCTAACACCGGGGAGCTGTTTTTT
D: -
length: 16
V: TRBV5-6
size: few
J: TRBJ2-2

CDR3: CASSLVEGGTTQYF
DNA: TGCGCCAGCAGCTTGGTGGAGGGAGGGACTACGCAGTATTTT
D: TRBD2
length: 14
V: TRBV5-1
size: -
J: TRBJ2-3

CDR3: CASSPRQTEAFF
DNA: TGTGCCAGCAGTCCCCGACAGACTGAAGCTTTCTTT
D: -
length: 12
V: TRBV6-2/TRBV6-3
size: -
J: TRBJ1-1

CDR3: CSAALLTGSLSGEQYF
DNA: TGCAGCGCTGCCCTCCTAACAGGTTCTCTCTCGGGCGAGCAGTACTTC
D: -
length: 16
V: TRBV29-1
size: few
J: TRBJ2-7

CDR3: CASSFDRSLGGAFF
DNA: TGTGCCAGCAGTTTTGACAGGTCCCTGGGAGGGGCTTTCTTT
D: -
length: 14
V: TRBV6-5
size: many
J: TRBJ1-1

CDR3: CSARVGGGQGDKQVWDTQYF
DNA: TGCAGTGCTAGAGTGGGAGGGGGACAGGGCGATAAGCAAGTCTGGGATACGCAGTATTTT
D: TRBD1
length: 20
V: TRBV20-1
size: few
J: TRBJ2-3

CDR3: CASSLATTHETQYF
DNA: TGTGCCAGCAGCTTAGCAACTACGCACGAGACCCAGTACTTC
D: -
length: 14
V: TRBV7-9
size: -
J: TRBJ2-5

CDR3: CASSSGTSGLTGELFF
DNA: TGCGCCAGCAGCTCCGGGACTAGCGGGCTCACCGGGGAGCTGTTTTTT
D: TRBD2
length: 16
V: TRBV5-1
size: many
J: TRBJ2-2

CDR3: CSARELTLQETQYF
DNA: TGCAGTGCTAGAGAACTAACACTGCAAGAGACCCAGTACTTC
D: -
length: 14
V: TRBV20-1
size: few
J: TRBJ2-5

CDR3: CSAPFSGRAGWDEQFF
DNA: TGCAGTGCTCCCTTTAGCGGGAGGGCCGGTTGGGATGAGCAGTTCTTC
D: TRBD2
length: 16
V: TRBV20-1
size: -
J: TRBJ2-1

CDR3: CASSNRQGGTDTQYF
DNA: TGTGCCAGCAGCAACCGACAGGGCGGCACAGATACGCAGTATTTT
D: TRBD1
length: 15
V: TRBV9
size: few
J: TRBJ2-3

CDR3: CASSPSLTLGYTF
DNA: TGTGCCAGCAGCCCGAGCCTCACCCTCGGCTACACCTTC
D: -
length: 13
V: TRBV3-1
size: few
J: TRBJ1-2

CDR3: CASSLESGSWDNEQFF
DNA: TGTGCCAGCAGTTTAGAGAGCGGGAGTTGGGACAATGAGCAGTTCTTC
D: TRBD2
length: 16
V: TRBV28
size: -
J: TRBJ2-1

CDR3: CASSPSTEAFF
DNA: TGTGCCAGCTCACCGTCCACTGAAGCTTTCTTT
D: -
length: 11
V: TRBV18
size: -
J: TRBJ1-1

CDR3: CASSLRAGYEQYF
DNA: TGCGCCAGCAGCCTGCGCGCAGGCTACGAGCAGTACTTC
D: -
length: 13
V: TRBV5-1
size: few
J: TRBJ2-7

CDR3: CASSYGVNQPQHF
DNA: TGTGCCAGCAGTTACGGGGTGAATCAGCCCCAGCATTTT
D: -
length: 13
V: TRBV6-2/TRBV6-3
size: -
J: TRBJ1-5

CDR3: CASSLGRLAGVDNEQFF
DNA: TGCGCCAGCAGCTTGGGCAGACTAGCGGGAGTTGACAATGAGCAGTTCTTC
D: TRBD2
length: 17
V: TRBV5-1
size: few
J: TRBJ2-1

CDR3: CASSRQGQNSPLHF
DNA: TGTGCCAGCAGTCGGCAGGGGCAAAATTCACCCCTCCACTTT
D: -
length: 14
V: TRBV12-3/TRBV12-4
size: many
J: TRBJ1-6

CDR3: CASSYEGRRGTEAFF
DNA: TGTGCCAGCAGTTACGAGGGACGGCGGGGGACTGAAGCTTTCTTT
D: -
length: 15
V: TRBV6-2/TRBV6-3
size: once
J: TRBJ1-1

CDR3: CASSLGTAGYTF
DNA: TGTGCCAGCAGCCTGGGGACCGCGGGCTACACCTTC
D: -
length: 12
V: TRBV7-1
size: -
J: TRBJ1-2

CDR3: CASSTLTLYGYTF
DNA: TGTGCCAGCAGCACCCTGACACTCTATGGCTACACCTTC
D: -
length: 13
V: TRBV14
size: many
J: TRBJ1-2

CDR3: CASSLSTSRTGELFF
DNA: TGCGCCAGCAGCTTGTCAACTAGCAGGACCGGGGAGCTGTTTTTT
D: -
length: 15
V: TRBV5-1
size: few
J: TRBJ2-2

CDR3: CASIDKDSKNIQYF
DNA: TGTGCCAGCATCGATAAGGATTCCAAAAACATTCAGTACTTC
D: -
length: 14
V: TRBV12-3/TRBV12-4
size: few
J: TRBJ2-4

CDR3: CASSFLIREGYNEQFF
DNA: TGTGCCAGCAGTTTCTTAATCCGGGAGGGCTACAATGAGCAGTTCTTC
D: TRBD2
length: 16
V: TRBV7-6
size: -
J: TRBJ2-1

CDR3: CAITSGQDVAGELFF
DNA: TGTGCCATCACCTCGGGACAGGACGTGGCCGGGGAGCTGTTTTTT
D: TRBD1
length: 15
V: TRBV10-3
size: -
J: TRBJ2-2

CDR3: CASSEYGSGPYEQYF
DNA: TGTGCCAGCAGTGAATATGGTAGCGGCCCCTACGAGCAGTACTTC
D: -
length: 15
V: TRBV25-1
size: -
J: TRBJ2-7